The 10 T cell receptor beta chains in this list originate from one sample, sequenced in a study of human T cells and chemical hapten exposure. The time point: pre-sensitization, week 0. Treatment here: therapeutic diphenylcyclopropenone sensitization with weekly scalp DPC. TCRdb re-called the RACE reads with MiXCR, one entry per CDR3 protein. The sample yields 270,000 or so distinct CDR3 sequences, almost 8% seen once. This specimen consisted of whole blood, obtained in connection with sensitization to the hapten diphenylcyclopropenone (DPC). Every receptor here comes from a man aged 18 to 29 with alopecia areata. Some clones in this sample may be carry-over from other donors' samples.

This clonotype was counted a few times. The CDR3 nucleotides read TGTGCCAGCACTCCTGCGGCAGGAGCTAACTATGGCTACACCTTC. Its translation: CASTPAAGANYGYTF. V gene TRBV6-2 or TRBV6-3 combines with J gene TRBJ1-2; no clear D gene. Looked up from germline, CDR1 is MNHEY and CDR2 is SVGEGT. The CDR3 spans 15 residues. Trimming shortened V by 7 bases and J by 0 bases, and 15 bases separated the two germline ends.

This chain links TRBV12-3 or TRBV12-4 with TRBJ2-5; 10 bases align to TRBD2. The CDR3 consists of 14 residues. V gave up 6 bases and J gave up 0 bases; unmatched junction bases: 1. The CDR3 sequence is CASRLAGYQETQYF. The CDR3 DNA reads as TGTGCCAGCAGACTAGCGGGGTACCAAGAGACCCAGTACTTC.

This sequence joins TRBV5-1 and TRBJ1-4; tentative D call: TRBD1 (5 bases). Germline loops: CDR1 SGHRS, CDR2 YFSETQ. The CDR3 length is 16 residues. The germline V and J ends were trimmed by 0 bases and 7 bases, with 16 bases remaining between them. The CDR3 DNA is TGCGCCAGCAGCTTGGCCGTGGGGGAACGCTCTGAAAAACTGTTTTTT. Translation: CASSLAVGERSEKLFF.

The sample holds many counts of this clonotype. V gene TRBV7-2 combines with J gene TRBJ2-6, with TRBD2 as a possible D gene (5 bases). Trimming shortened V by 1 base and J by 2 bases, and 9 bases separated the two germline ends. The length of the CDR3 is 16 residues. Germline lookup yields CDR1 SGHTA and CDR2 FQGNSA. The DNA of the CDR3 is TGTGCCAGCAGCTTAGTTATCGGGACTGGGGCCAACGTCCTGACTTTC. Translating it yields CASSLVIGTGANVLTF.

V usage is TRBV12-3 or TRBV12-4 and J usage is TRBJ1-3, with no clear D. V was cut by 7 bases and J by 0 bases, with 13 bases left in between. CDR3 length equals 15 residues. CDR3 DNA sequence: TGTGCCAGCACCCTCCCAGGAAACTCTGGAAACACCATATATTTT. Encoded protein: CASTLPGNSGNTIYF.

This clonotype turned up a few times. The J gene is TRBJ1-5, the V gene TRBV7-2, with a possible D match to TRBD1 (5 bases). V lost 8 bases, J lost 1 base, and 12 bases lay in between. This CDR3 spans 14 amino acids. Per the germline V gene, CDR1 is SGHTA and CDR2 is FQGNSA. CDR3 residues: CASSSWGSNQPQHF. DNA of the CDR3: TGTGCCAGCTCGAGTTGGGGGAGCAATCAGCCCCAGCATTTT.

CDR3 protein: CASSATDRGNQPQHF. CDR3 bases: TGCGCCAGCAGCGCAACGGACAGGGGAAATCAGCCCCAGCATTTT. The chain employs TRBV4-1 and TRBJ1-5; TRBD1 aligns across 9 bases. V shed 5 bases, J shed 4 bases, and the junction held 6 bases outside the gene matches. The CDR3 is 15 amino acids. Per germline, CDR1 MGHRA and CDR2 YSYEKL.

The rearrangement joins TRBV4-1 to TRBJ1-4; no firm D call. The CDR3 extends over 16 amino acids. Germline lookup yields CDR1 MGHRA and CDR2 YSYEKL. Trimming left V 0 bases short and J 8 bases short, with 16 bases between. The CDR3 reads CASSQESAAAGEKLFF. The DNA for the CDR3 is TGCGCCAGCAGCCAAGAAAGCGCGGCGGCGGGGGAAAAACTGTTTTTT.

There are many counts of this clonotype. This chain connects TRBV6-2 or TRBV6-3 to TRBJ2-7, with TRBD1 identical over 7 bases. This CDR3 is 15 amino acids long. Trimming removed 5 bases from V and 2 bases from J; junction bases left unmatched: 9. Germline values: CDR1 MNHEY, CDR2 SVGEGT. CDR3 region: CASSHRGRGAYEQYV. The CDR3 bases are TGTGCCAGCAGTCACAGGGGTCGGGGCGCCTACGAGCAGTACGTC.

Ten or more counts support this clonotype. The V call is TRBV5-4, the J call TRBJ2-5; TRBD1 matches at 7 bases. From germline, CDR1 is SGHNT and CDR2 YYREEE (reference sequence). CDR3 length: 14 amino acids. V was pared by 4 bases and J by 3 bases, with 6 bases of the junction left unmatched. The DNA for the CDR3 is TGTGCCAGCAGCCCGGGACAGCGTGAAGAGACCCAGTACTTC. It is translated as CASSPGQREETQYF.